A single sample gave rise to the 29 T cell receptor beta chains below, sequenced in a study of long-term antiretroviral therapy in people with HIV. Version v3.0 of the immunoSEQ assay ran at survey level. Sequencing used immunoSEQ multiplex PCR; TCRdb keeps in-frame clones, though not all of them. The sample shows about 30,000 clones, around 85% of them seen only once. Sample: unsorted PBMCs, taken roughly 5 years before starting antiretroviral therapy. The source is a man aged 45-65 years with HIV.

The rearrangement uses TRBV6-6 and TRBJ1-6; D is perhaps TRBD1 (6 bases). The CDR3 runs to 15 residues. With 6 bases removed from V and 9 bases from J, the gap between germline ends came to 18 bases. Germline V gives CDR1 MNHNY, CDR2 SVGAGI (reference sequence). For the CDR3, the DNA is TGTGCCAGCAGCTACGAGGGGGGGCAGGGTTCACCCCTCCACTTT. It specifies CASSYEGGQGSPLHF.

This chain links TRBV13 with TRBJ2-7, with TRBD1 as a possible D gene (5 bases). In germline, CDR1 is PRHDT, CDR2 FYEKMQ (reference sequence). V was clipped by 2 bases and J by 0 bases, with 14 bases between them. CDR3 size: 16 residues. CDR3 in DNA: TGTGCCAGCAGCTTAACAGGCGCACAGAGCTCCTACGAGCAGTACTTC. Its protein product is CASSLTGAQSSYEQYF. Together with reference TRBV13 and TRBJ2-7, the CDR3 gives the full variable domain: AAGVIQSPRHLIKEKRETATLKCYPIPRHDTVYWYQQGPGQDPQFLISFYEKMQSDKGSIPDRFSAQQFSDYHSELNMSSLELGDSALYFCASSLTGAQSSYEQYFGPGTRLTVT.

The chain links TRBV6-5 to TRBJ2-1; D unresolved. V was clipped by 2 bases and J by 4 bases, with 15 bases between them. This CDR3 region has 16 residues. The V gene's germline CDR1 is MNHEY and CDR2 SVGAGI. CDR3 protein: CASSYGGRTGYNEQFF. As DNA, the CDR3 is TGTGCCAGCAGTTACGGTGGGCGGACCGGATACAATGAGCAGTTCTTC.

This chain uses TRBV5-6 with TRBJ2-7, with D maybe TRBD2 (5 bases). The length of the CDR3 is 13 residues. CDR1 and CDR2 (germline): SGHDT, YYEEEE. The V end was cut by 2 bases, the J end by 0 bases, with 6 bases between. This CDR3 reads CASSFGDSYEQYF. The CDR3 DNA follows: TGTGCCAGCAGCTTCGGGGACTCCTACGAGCAGTACTTC.

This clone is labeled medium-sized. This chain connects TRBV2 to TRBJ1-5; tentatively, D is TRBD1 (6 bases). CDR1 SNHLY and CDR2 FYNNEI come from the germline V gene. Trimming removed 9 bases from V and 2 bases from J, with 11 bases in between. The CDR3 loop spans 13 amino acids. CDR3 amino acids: CASDDRRNQPQHF. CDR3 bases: TGTGCCAGTGACGACAGGCGCAATCAGCCCCAGCATTTT.

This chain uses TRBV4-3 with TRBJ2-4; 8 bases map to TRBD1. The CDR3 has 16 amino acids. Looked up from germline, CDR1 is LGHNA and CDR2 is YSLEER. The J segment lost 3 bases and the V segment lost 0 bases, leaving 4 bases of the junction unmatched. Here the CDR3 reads CASSQEGQAHKNIQYF. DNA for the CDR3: TGCGCCAGCAGCCAAGAGGGACAGGCCCACAAAAACATTCAGTACTTC.

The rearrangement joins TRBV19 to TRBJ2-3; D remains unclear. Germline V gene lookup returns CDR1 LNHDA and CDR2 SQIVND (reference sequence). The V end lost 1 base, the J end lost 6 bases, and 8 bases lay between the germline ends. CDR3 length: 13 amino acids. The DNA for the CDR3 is TGTGCCAGTAGTATAGCGAAGGAGGATACGCAGTATTTT. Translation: CASSIAKEDTQYF.

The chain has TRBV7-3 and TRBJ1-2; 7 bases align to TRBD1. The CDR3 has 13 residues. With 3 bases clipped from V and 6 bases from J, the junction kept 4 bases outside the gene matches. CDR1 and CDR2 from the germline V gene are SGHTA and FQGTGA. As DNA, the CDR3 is TGTGCCAGCAGCTTGACAGGGAGACATGGCTACACCTTC. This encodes CASSLTGRHGYTF.

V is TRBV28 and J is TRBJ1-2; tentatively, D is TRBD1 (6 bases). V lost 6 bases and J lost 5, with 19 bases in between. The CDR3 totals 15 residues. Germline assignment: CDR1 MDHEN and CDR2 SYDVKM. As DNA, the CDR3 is TGTGCCAGCAGAGAAAGGGGGGGGGCGCGATATGGCTACACCTTC. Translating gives CASRERGGARYGYTF.

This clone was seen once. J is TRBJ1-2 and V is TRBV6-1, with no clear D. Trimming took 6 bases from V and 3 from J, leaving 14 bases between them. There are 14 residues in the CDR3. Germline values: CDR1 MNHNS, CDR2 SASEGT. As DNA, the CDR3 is TGTGCCAGCAGAAAGGACCCCGGGGACTATGGCTACACCTTC. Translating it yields CASRKDPGDYGYTF.

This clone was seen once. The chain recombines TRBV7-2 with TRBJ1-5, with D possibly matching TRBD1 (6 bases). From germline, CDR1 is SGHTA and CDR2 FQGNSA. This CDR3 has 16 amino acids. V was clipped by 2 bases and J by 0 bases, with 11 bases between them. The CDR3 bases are TGTGCCAGCAGCTTATCCAGGGGCCCTAGCAATCAGCCCCAGCATTTT. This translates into CASSLSRGPSNQPQHF.

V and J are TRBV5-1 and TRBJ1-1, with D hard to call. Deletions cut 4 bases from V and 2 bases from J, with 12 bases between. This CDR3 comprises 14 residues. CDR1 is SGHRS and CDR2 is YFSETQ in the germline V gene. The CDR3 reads CASSGRGTNTEAFF. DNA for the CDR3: TGCGCCAGCAGCGGGCGGGGTACAAACACTGAAGCTTTCTTT. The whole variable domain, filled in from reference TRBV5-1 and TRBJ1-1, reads KAGVTQTPRYLIKTRGQQVTLSCSPISGHRSVSWYQQTPGQGLQFLFEYFSETQRNKGNFPGRFSGRQFSNSRSEMNVSTLELGDSALYLCASSGRGTNTEAFFGQGTRLTVV.

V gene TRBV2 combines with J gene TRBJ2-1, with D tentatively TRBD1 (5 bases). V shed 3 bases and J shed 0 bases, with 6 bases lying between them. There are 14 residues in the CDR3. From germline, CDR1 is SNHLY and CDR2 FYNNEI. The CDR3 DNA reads TGTGCCAGCAGTGAGCAGGGCTCCTACAATGAGCAGTTCTTC. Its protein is CASSEQGSYNEQFF.

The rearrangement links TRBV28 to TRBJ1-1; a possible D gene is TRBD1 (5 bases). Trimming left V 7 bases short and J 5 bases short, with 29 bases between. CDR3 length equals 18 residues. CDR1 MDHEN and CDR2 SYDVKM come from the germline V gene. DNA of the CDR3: TGTGCCAGCAAAGGATTTCCCCTGGGGGGGTATAGAGGTACTGAAGCTTTCTTT. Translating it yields CASKGFPLGGYRGTEAFF.

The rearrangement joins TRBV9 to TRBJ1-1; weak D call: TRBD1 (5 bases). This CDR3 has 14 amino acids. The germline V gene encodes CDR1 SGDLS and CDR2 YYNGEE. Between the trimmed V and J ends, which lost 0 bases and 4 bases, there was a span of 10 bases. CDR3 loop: CASSVEGFATEAFF. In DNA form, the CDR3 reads TGTGCCAGCAGCGTAGAGGGGTTTGCCACTGAAGCTTTCTTT.

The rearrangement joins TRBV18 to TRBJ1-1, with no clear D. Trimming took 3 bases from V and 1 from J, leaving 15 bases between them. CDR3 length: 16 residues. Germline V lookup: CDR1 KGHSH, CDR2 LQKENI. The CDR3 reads CASSPIVSQSNTEAFF. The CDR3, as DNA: TGTGCCAGCTCACCTATTGTTTCCCAGTCGAACACTGAAGCTTTCTTT.

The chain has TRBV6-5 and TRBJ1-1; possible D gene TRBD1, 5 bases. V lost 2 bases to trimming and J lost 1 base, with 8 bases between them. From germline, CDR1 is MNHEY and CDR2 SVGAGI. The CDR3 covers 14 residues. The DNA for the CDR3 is TGTGCCAGCAGTTACCGGACACCGAACACTGAAGCTTTCTTT. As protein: CASSYRTPNTEAFF.

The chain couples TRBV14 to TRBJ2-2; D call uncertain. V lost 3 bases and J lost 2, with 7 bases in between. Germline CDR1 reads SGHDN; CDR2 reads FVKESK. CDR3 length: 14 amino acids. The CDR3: CASSQYLNTGELFF. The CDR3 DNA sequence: TGTGCCAGCAGCCAGTACTTAAACACCGGGGAGCTGTTTTTT.

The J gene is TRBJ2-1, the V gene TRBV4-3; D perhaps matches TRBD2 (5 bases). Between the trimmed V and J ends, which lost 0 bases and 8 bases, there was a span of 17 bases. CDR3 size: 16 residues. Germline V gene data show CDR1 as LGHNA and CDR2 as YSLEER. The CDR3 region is CASSQDLGAVADEQFF. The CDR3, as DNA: TGCGCCAGCAGCCAAGATCTGGGAGCTGTGGCTGATGAGCAGTTCTTC.

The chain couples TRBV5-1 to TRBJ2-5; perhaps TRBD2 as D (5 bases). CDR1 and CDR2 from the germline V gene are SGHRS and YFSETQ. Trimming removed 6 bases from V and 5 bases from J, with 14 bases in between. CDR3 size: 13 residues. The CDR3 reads CASTGIPGETQYF. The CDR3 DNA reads TGCGCCAGCACCGGGATCCCCGGGGAGACCCAGTACTTC.

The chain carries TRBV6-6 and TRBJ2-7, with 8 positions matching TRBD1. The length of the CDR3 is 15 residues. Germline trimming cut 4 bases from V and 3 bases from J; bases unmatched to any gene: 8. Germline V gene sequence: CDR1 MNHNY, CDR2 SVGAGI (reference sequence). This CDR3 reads CASSSDRALLYEQYF. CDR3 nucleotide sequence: TGTGCCAGCAGTTCGGACAGGGCGCTCCTCTACGAGCAGTACTTC.

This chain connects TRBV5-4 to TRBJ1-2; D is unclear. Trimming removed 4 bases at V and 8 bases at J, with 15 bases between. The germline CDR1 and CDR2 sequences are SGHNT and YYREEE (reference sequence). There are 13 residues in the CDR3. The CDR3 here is CASSANGSPGYTF. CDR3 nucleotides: TGTGCCAGCAGCGCCAACGGGTCCCCCGGCTACACCTTC. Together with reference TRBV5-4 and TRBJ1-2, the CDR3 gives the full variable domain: ETGVTQSPTHLIKTRGQQVTLRCSSQSGHNTVSWYQQALGQGPQFIFQYYREEENGRGNFPPRFSGLQFPNYSSELNVNALELDDSALYLCASSANGSPGYTFGSGTRLTVV.

CDR3 sequence (DNA): TGTGCCAGCAGTATGGACAGTGGAAACACCATATATTTT. Its protein is CASSMDSGNTIYF. The rearrangement uses TRBV2 and TRBJ1-3; D perhaps matches TRBD1 (6 bases). CDR1 and CDR2 (germline): SNHLY, FYNNEI. This CDR3 is 13 amino acids long. Trimming left V 5 bases short and J 3 bases short, with 8 bases between.

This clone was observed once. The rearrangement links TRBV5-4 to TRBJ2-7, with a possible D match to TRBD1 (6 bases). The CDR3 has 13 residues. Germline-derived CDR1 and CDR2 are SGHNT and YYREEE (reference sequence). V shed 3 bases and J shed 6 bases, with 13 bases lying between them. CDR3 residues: CASSSYRVLEQYF. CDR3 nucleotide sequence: TGTGCCAGCAGCTCGTACAGGGTTCTCGAGCAGTACTTC.

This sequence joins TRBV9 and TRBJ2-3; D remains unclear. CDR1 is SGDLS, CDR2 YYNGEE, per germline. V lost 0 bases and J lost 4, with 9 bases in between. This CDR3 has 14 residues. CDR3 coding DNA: TGTGCCAGCAGCGTAGCAAGTACGGCAGATACGCAGTATTTT. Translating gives CASSVASTADTQYF. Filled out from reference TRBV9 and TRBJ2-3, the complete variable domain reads DSGVTQTPKHLITATGQRVTLRCSPRSGDLSVYWYQQSLDQGLQFLIQYYNGEERAKGNILERFSAQQFPDLHSELNLSSLELGDSALYFCASSVASTADTQYFGPGTRLTVL.

The CDR3 reads CASSPLGQTATNEKLFF. The CDR3, as DNA: TGTGCCAGCTCACCTCTGGGACAGACCGCAACTAATGAAAAACTGTTTTTT. The rearrangement links TRBV18 to TRBJ1-4, with 7 positions matching TRBD1. Per germline, CDR1 KGHSH and CDR2 LQKENI. After removal of 3 bases from V and 0 bases from J, the junction contained 7 bases not matched to a gene. CDR3 length: 17 amino acids.

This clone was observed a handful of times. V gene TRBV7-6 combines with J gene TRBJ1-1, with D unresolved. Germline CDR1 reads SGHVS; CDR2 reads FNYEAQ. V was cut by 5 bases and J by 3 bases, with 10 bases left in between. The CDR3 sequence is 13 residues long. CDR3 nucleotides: TGTGCCAGCAGCGTAACGGAAGACACTGAAGCTTTCTTT. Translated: CASSVTEDTEAFF.

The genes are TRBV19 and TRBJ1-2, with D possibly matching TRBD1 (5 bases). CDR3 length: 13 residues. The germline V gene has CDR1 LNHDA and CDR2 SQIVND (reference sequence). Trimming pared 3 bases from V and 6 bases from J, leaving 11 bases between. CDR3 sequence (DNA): TGTGCCAGTAGTATGTTGGCCAGGGATGGCTACACCTTC. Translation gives CASSMLARDGYTF.

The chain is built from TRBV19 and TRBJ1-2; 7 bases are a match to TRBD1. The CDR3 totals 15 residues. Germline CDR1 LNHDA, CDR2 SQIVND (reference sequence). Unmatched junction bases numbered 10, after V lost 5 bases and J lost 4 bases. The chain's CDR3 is CASSPGTERPYGYTF. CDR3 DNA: TGTGCCAGTAGTCCTGGGACAGAACGGCCCTATGGCTACACCTTC. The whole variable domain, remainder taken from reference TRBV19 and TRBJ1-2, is DGGITQSPKYLFRKEGQNVTLSCEQNLNHDAMYWYRQDPGQGLRLIYYSQIVNDFQKGDIAEGYSVSREKKESFPLTVTSAQKNPTAFYLCASSPGTERPYGYTFGSGTRLTVV.